The clone carrying this TCR beta chain was counted at least ten times. The antigen is unknown. Per the germline V gene, CDR1 is SEHNR and CDR2 is FQNEAQ (reference sequence). V lost 5 bases, J lost 1 base, and 12 bases lay in between. The CDR3 is 15 residues long. Molecular-barcoded quantitative 5'-RACE produced these TCR beta libraries. TCRdb re-analysed the 5' RACE reads in MiXCR, keeping a single row per CDR3 protein. The sample holds hundreds of thousands of distinct CDR3 sequences, over 9.5% seen once. These data come from a study of CD8 T cells in ankylosing spondylitis. General study results and limits: A TCR beta motif of under ten highly homologous variants appeared characteristic of ankylosing spondylitis blood.

This receptor was obtained from a male donor with ankylosing spondylitis. The rearrangement joins TRBV7-9 to TRBJ1-5; D possibly corresponds to TRBD1 (6 bases). Sequencing was done on a sample of blood, either unsorted or a sorted T cell fraction (not recorded which). CDR3 bases: TGTGCCAGCAGCCAACAGGGTGGAAGCAATCAGCCCCAGCATTTT. This sequence encodes CASSQQGGSNQPQHF.